One sample yielded the 4 T cell receptor beta chains listed below, sequenced in a study of blood T cell repertoires in COVID-19. This table comes from immunoSEQ multiplex PCR, and its TCRdb copy is limited to in-frame clones, with some not included. The sample has hundreds of thousands of clones, around 84% seen once; the top ten hold over 4%. The sample taken for sequencing was PBMCs or T cells enriched from blood (not recorded which). These receptors were taken from a man aged 25-45 years with acute COVID-19.

This clone is a singleton in its sample. The V gene is TRBV10-3, the J gene TRBJ1-5; D is ambiguous. The V end lost 3 bases, the J end lost 3 bases, and 9 bases lay between the germline ends. The CDR3 is 14 amino acids. Germline assignment: CDR1 ENHRY and CDR2 SYGVKD. Here the CDR3 reads CAISERQDNQPQHF. CDR3 coding DNA: TGTGCCATCAGTGAACGGCAGGACAATCAGCCCCAGCATTTT.

The chain is built from TRBV6-2 or TRBV6-3 and TRBJ1-1; TRBD1 is a possible D gene (6 bases). Germline values: CDR1 MNHEY, CDR2 SVGEGT. V gave up 2 bases and J gave up 0 bases, with 19 bases separating them. The CDR3 has 18 residues. CDR3 in amino acids: CASSYTRGGRTLNTEAFF. CDR3 in DNA: TGTGCCAGCAGTTACACCCGGGGGGGCAGAACTTTGAACACTGAAGCTTTCTTT.

The chain recombines TRBV24-1 with TRBJ1-1; TRBD1 might be the D (6 bases). V gave up 12 bases and J gave up 0 bases, with 10 bases separating them. CDR3 length: 12 amino acids. Germline V gives CDR1 KGHDR, CDR2 SFDVKD. The CDR3 DNA reads as TGTGCCTCACAGGGCTTGAACACTGAAGCTTTCTTT. Translating gives CASQGLNTEAFF.

The rearrangement joins TRBV7-9 to TRBJ2-3, with 11 bases fitting TRBD2. CDR1 is SEHNR and CDR2 is FQNEAQ in the germline V gene (reference sequence). The length of the CDR3 is 16 residues. V gave up 2 bases and J gave up 6 bases; unmatched junction bases: 7. The CDR3 DNA sequence: TGTGCCAGCAGCTTATCGGCTAGCGGGGGGCAGGATACGCAGTATTTT. Translation gives CASSLSASGGQDTQYF. Full variable domain (rest looked up from reference TRBV7-9 and TRBJ2-3): DTGVSQNPRHKITKRGQNVTFRCDPISEHNRLYWYRQTLGQGPEFLTYFQNEAQLEKSRLLSDRFSAERPKGSFSTLEIQRTEQGDSAMYLCASSLSASGGQDTQYFGPGTRLTVL.